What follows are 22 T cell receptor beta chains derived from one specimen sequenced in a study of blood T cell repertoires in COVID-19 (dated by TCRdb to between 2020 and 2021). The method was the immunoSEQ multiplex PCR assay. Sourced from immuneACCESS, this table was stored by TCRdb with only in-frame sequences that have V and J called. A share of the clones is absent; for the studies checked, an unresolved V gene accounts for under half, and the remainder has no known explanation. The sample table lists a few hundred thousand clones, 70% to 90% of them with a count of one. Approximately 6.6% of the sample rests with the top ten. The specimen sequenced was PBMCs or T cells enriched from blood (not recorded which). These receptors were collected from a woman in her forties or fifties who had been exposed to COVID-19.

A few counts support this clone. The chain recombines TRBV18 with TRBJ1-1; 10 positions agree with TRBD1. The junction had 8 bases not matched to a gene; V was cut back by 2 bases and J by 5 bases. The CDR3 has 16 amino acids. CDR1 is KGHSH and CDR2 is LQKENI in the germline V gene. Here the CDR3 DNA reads TGTGCCAGCTCACCAACCAGGACAGGGGGAGGGACTGAAGCTTTCTTT. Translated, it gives CASSPTRTGGGTEAFF. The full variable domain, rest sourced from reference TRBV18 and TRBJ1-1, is NAGVMQNPRHLVRRRGQEARLRCSPMKGHSHVYWYRQLPEEGLKFMVYLQKENIIDESGMPKERFSAEFPKEGPSILRIQQVVRGDSAAYFCASSPTRTGGGTEAFFGQGTRLTVV.

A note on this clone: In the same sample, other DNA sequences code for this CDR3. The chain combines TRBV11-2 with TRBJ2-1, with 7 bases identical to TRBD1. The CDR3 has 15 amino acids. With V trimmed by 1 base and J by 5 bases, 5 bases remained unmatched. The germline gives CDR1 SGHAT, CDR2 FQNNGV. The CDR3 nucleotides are TGTGCCAGCAGCTTAGGGGCAGGGGGTAACAATGAGCAGTTCTTC. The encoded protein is CASSLGAGGNNEQFF.

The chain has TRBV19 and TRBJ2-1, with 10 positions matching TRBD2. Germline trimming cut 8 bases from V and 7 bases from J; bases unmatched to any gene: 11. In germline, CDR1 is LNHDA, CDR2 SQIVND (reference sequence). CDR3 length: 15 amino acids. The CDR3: CASSPSGGFDNEQFF. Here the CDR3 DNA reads TGTGCCAGTTCCCCTAGCGGGGGCTTTGATAATGAGCAGTTCTTC.

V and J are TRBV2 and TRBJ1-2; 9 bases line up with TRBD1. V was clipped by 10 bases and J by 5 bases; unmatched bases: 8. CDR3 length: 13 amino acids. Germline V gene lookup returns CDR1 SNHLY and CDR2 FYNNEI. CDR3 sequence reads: CATGQGNRYGYTF. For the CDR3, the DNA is TGTGCCACGGGACAGGGTAATCGGTATGGCTACACCTTC.

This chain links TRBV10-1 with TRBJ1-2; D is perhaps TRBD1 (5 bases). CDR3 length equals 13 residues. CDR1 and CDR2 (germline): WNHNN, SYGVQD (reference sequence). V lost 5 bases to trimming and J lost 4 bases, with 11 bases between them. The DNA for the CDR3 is TGCGCCAGCAGTTCGACAGCCGCCTATGGCTACACCTTC. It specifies CASSSTAAYGYTF.

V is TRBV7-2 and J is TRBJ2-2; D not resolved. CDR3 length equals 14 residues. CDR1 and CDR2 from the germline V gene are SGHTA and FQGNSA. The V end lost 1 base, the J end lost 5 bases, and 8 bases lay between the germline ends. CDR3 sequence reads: CASSLVVRTGELFF. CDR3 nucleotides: TGTGCCAGCAGCTTAGTAGTCCGAACCGGGGAGCTGTTTTTT. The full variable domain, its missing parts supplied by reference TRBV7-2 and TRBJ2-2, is GAGVSQSPSNKVTEKGKDVELRCDPISGHTALYWYRQSLGQGLEFLIYFQGNSAPDKSGLPSDRFSAERTGGSVSTLTIQRTQQEDSAVYLCASSLVVRTGELFFGEGSRLTVL.

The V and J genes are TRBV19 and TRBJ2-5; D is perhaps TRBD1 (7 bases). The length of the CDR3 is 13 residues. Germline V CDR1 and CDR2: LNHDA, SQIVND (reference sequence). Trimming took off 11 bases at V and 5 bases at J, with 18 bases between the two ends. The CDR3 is CAARERGGETQYF. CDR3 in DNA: TGTGCCGCCCGGGAGCGAGGGGGCGAGACCCAGTACTTC.

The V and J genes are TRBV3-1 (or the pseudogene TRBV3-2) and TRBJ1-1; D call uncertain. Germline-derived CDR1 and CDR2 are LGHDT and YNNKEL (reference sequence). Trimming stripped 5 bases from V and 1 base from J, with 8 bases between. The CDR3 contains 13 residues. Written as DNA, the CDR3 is TGTGCCAGCAGCTCCCATAGGAACACTGAAGCTTTCTTT. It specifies CASSSHRNTEAFF.

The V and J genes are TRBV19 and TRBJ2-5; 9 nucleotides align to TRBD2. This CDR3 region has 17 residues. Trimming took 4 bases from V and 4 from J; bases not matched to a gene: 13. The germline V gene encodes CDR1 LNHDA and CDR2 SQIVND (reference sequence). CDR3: CASSTRSLGSGGETQYF. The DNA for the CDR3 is TGTGCCAGTAGTACCCGTTCTCTGGGTAGCGGGGGAGAGACCCAGTACTTC.

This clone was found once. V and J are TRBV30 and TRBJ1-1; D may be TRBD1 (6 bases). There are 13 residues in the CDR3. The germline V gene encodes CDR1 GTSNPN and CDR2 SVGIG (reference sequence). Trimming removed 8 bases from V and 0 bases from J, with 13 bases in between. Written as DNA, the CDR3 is TGTGCCGAAAAAACAGGGATGAACACTGAAGCTTTCTTT. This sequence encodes CAEKTGMNTEAFF.

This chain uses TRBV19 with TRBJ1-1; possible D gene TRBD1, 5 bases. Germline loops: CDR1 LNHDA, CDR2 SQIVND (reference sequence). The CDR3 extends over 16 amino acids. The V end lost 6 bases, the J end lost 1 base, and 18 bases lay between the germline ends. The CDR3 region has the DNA TGTGCCAGTAGAAGAAGGAGGGGTTGGGCGAACACTGAAGCTTTCTTT. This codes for CASRRRRGWANTEAFF.

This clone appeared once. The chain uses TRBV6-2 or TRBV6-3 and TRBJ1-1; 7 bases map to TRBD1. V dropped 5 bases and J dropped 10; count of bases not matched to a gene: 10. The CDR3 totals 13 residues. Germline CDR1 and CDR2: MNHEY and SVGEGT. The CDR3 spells CASSLITGAGAFF. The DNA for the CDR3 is TGTGCCAGCAGTCTCATCACAGGGGCCGGAGCTTTCTTT.

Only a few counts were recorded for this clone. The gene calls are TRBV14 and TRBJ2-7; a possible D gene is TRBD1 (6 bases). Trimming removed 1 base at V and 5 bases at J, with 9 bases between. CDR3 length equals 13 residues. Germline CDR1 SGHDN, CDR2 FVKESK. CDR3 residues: CASSQGNRDEQYF. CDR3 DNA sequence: TGTGCCAGCAGCCAAGGGAACAGGGACGAGCAGTACTTC.

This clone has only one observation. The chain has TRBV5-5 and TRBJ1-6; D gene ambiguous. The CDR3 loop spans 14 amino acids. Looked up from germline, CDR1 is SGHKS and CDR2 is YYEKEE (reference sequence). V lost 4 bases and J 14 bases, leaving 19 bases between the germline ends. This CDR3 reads CASSKLTAPLTLHF. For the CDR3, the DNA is TGTGCCAGCAGCAAACTGACTGCCCCATTGACCCTCCACTTT. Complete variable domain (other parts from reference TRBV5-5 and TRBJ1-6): DAGVTQSPTHLIKTRGQQVTLRCSPISGHKSVSWYQQVLGQGPQFIFQYYEKEERGRGNFPDRFSARQFPNYSSELNVNALLLGDSALYLCASSKLTAPLTLHFGNGTRLTVT.

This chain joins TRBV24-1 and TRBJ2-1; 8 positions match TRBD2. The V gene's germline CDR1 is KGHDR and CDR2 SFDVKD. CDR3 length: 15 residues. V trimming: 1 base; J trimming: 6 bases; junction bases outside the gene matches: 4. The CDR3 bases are TGTGCCACCAGTGATTTCGGGACTAGGGGCAATGAGCAGTTCTTC. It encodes CATSDFGTRGNEQFF.

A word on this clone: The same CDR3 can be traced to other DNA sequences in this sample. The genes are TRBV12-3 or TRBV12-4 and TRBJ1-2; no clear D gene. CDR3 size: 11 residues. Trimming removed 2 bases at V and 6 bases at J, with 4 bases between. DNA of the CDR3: TGTGCCAGCAGTTTAAGAGATGGCTACACCTTC. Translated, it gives CASSLRDGYTF.

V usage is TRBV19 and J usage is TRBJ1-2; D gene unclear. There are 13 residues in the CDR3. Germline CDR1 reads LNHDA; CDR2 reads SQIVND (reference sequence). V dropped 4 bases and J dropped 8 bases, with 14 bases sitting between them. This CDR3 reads CASSKTPTGGYTF. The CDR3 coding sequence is TGTGCCAGTAGTAAGACACCTACGGGAGGCTACACCTTC.

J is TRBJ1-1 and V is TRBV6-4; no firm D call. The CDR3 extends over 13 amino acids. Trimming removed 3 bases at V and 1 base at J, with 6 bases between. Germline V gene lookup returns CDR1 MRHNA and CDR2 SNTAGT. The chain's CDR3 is CASSEQRNTEAFF. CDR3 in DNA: TGTGCCAGCAGTGAGCAGCGGAACACTGAAGCTTTCTTT.

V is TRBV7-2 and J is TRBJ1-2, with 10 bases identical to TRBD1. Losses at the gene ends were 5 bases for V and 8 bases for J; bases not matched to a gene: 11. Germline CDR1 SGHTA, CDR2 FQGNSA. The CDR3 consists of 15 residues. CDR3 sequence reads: CASSTPGTGVRGYTF. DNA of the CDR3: TGTGCCAGCAGCACCCCCGGGACAGGGGTTAGGGGCTACACCTTC.

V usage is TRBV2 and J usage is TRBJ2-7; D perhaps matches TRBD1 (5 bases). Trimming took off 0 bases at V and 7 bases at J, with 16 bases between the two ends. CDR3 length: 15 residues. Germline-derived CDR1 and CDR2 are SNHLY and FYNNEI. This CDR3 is CASSEAVGAFGEQYF. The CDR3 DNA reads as TGTGCCAGCAGTGAAGCGGTAGGGGCGTTCGGGGAGCAGTACTTC.

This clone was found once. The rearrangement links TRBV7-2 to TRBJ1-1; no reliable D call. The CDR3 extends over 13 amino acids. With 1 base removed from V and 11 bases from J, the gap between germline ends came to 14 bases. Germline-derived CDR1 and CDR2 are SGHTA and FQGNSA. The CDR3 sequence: CASSLVPGHGAFF. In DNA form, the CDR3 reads TGTGCCAGCAGCTTAGTTCCAGGCCATGGGGCTTTCTTT.

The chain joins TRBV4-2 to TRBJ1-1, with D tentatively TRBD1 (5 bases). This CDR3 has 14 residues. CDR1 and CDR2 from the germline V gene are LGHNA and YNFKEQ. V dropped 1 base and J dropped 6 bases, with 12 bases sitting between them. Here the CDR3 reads CASSQGRGDAEAFF. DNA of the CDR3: TGTGCCAGCAGCCAAGGGCGGGGGGACGCTGAAGCTTTCTTT.